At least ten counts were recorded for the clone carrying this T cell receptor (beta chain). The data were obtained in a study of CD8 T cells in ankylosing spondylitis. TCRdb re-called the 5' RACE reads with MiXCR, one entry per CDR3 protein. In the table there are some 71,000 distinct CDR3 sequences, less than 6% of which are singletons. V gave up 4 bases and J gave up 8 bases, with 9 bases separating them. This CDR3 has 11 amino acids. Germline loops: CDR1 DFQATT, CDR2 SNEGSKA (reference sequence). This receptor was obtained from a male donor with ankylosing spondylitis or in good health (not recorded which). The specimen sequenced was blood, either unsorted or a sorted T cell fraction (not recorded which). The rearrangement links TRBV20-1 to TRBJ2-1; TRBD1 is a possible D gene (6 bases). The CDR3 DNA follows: TGCAGTGCTACACAGGGAGATGAGCAGTTCTTC. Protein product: CSATQGDEQFF.